In this sample, the clone carrying this TCR beta chain turned up a few times. Its antigen remains unknown. These data come from a study of shared clonotypes between healthy human individuals. The overall study: The donors, a couple of women and three men, were aged 18 to 49. Study-wide points: Clonotypes which were not shared had lower generation probabilities than clonotypes that all four donors shared. About 4.5% of naive CD4 clonotypes were common to a handful of donors. Naive subsets generally exceeded memory subsets in estimated richness.

CDR1 is ENHRY and CDR2 is SYGVKD in the germline V gene. The junction had 13 bases not matched to a gene; V was cut back by 0 bases and J by 1 base. CDR3 length equals 19 residues. Profiled with immunoSEQ multiplex PCR; TCRdb holds only in-frame clones, not every one. Of 950,000 to 1,100,000 clones in the sample, around three quarters were seen once. This TCR was recovered from a man in his late teens or twenties in good health. Some clones in this sample may be carry-over from other donors' samples. V usage is TRBV10-3 and J usage is TRBJ2-3; 7 bases agree with TRBD2. Sequencing was done on a sample of memory CD4+ T cells from PBMCs. Specified subset: CD45RA-negative fraction. The CDR3 protein is CAISESEWGRASGTDTQYF. CDR3 bases: TGTGCCATCAGTGAGTCGGAGTGGGGGAGGGCGAGTGGCACAGATACGCAGTATTTT.